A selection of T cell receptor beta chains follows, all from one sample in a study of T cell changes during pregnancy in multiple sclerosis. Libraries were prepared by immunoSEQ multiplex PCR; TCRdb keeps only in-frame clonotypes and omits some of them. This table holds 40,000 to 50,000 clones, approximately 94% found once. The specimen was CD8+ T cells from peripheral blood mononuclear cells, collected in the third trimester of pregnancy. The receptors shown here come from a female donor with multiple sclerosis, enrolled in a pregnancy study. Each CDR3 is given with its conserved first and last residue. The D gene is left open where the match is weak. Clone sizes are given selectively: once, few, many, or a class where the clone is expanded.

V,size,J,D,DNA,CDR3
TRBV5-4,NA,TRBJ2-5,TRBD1,TGTGCCAGCAGCCAAGACTACGACAGGGTAGAGACCCAGTACTTC,CASSQDYDRVETQYF
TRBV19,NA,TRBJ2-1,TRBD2,TGTGCCAGTTCGGCGGGAGCGGCTGAGCAGTTCTTC,CASSAGAAEQFF
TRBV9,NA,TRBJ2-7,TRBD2,TGTGCCAGCAGCGCAGCGGGAGTCCCCTACGAGCAGTACTTC,CASSAAGVPYEQYF
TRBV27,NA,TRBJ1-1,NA,TGTGCCAGCAGTTTGGGGGGGAACACTGAAGCTTTCTTT,CASSLGGNTEAFF
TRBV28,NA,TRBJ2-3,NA,TGTGCCAGCAGTTTGGGGCCAGTGACAGATACGCAGTATTTT,CASSLGPVTDTQYF
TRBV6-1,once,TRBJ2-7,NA,TGTGCCAGCAGTGCATACAGGTACGAGCAGTACTTC,CASSAYRYEQYF
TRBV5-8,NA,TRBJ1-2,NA,TGTGCCAGCAGTCAGGAAAACGGGGTGATGGGCTACACCTTC,CASSQENGVMGYTF
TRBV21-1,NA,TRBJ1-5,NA,TGTGCCAGCCATGGGGAATGGGACAGGGGGGAGATAATATTCATCGGTCAGCCCCAGCATTTT,CASHGEWDRGEIIFIGQPQHF
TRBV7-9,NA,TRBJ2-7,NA,TGTGCCAGCAGCCCCTTTGTTGGGCCGATGGAGTACTTC,CASSPFVGPMEYF
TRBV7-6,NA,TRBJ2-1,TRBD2,TGTGCCAGCAGCTTAGAACGACCGGGACTAGGGACCGATGAGCAGTTCTTC,CASSLERPGLGTDEQFF
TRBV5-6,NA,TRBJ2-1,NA,TGTGCCAGCAGCTTGGGAGGTGGCGTTTACAATGAGCAGTTCTTC,CASSLGGGVYNEQFF
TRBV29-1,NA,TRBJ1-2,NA,TGCAGCACCGGGGGGGAGTCCTATGGCTACACCTTC,CSTGGESYGYTF
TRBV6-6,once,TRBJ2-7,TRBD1,TGTGCCAGCAGTTACGCAGGGGGCTCCTACGAGCAGTACTTC,CASSYAGGSYEQYF
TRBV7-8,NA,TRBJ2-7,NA,TGTGCCAGCAGCCCCCGAGGGGGCTACGAGCAGTACTTC,CASSPRGGYEQYF
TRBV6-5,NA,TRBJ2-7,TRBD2,TGTGCCAGCTCCCCAGCGGGAGACCTCTACGAGCAGTACTTC,CASSPAGDLYEQYF
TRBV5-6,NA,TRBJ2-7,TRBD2,TGTGCCAGCAGCTTGGCAACTAGCGGACTCTACGAGCAGTACTTC,CASSLATSGLYEQYF
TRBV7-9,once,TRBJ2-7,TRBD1,TGTGCCAGCAGCTTAGAGGGGACAGGGTTCTACGAGCAGTACTTC,CASSLEGTGFYEQYF
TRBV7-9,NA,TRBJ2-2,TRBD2,TGTGCCAGCAGCTTACCCCCACGACTAGCGCCGACCGGGGAGCTGTTTTTT,CASSLPPRLAPTGELFF
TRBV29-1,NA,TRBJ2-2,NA,TGCAGCGTGAACTATGGCGGGGAGCTGTTTTTT,CSVNYGGELFF
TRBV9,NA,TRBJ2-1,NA,TGTGCCAGCAGCGTAGGACTATCAGAGCAGTTCTTC,CASSVGLSEQFF
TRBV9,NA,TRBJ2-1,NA,TGTGCCAGCAGCCCCCTAGGCGGGAATGAGCAGTTCTTC,CASSPLGGNEQFF
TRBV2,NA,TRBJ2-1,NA,TGTGCCAGCAGCAAACCCCGGTACAGCAATTCCAACAATGAGCAGTTCTTC,CASSKPRYSNSNNEQFF
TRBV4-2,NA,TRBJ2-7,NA,TGTGCCAGCAGCCAAGTGACGGGAGAGGCCTACGAGCAGTACTTC,CASSQVTGEAYEQYF
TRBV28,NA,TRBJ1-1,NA,TGTGCCAGCAGTTTACCAGGGGTTGGCACTGAAGCTTTCTTT,CASSLPGVGTEAFF
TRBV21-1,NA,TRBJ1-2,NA,TGTGCCAGCAGCACACGAATGGACAGGCCAGGTGGCTACACCTTC,CASSTRMDRPGGYTF
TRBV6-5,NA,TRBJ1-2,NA,TGTGCCAGCAGTTACTCGGAGGGCGTCTATGGCTACACCTTC,CASSYSEGVYGYTF
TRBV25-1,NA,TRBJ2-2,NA,TGTGCCAGCAGTGAAGAGTGGACAGACGCGAACACCGGGGAGCTGTTTTTT,CASSEEWTDANTGELFF
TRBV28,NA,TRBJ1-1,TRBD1,TGTGGAGCTGGGACAGGGGTCACTGAAGCTTTCTTT,CGAGTGVTEAFF
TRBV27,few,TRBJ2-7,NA,TGTGCCAGCAGTTTATCAAATAGCATCTACGAGCAGTACTTC,CASSLSNSIYEQYF
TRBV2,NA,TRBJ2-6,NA,TGTGCCAGCAGCTACAGGGTAGAGGGGGCCAACGTCCTGACTTTC,CASSYRVEGANVLTF
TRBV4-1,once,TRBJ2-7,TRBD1,TGCGCCAGCAGCCAAGGAGGACAGGAATCCTACGAGCAGTACTTC,CASSQGGQESYEQYF
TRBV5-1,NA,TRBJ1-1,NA,TGCGCCAGCAGCTTGGGATGGGGAGACACTGAAGCTTTCTTT,CASSLGWGDTEAFF
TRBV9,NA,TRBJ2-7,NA,TGTGCCAGCAGCGTAGACGGAGGAGCGCCGGGCGACGAGCAGTACTTC,CASSVDGGAPGDEQYF
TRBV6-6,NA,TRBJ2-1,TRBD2,TGTGCTTCACATTCCCTTGGACTAGCCTCCAATGAGCAGTTCTTC,CASHSLGLASNEQFF
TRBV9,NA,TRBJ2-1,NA,TGTGCCAGCAGCGGACACAGGGATACCTACAATGAGCAGTTCTTC,CASSGHRDTYNEQFF
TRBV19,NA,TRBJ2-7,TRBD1,TGTGCCAGTAGTGCCGGGACAGGCGGCTACGAGCAGTACTTC,CASSAGTGGYEQYF
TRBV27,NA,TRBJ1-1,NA,TGTGCCAGCAGTTTATGGGCAGCCGGGAACACTGAAGCTTTCTTT,CASSLWAAGNTEAFF
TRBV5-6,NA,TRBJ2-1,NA,TGTGCCAGCAGCTTGGTACGGCTAGTAAGTGGGGAGCAGTTCTTC,CASSLVRLVSGEQFF
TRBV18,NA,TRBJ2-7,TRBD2,TGTGCCAGCTCAGGGGACTACAGCTCCTACGAGCAGTACTTC,CASSGDYSSYEQYF
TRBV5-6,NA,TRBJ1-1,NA,TGTGCCAGCAGCTTGGCTCTCGGGGAAGCTTTCTTT,CASSLALGEAFF
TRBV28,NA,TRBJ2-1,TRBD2,TGTGCCAGCAGTGACGGACTAGCGGGAGTAGGGAATGAGCAGTTCTTC,CASSDGLAGVGNEQFF
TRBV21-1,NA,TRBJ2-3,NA,TGTGCCAGCAGGATTTGGCCCTCCTGGAGACGCACAGATACGCAGTATTTT,CASRIWPSWRRTDTQYF
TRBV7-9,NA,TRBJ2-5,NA,TGTGCCAGCAGCTCTCTACTGAAACAAGAGACCCAGTACTTC,CASSSLLKQETQYF
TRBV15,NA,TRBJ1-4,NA,TGTGCCACCAGCAACCGCAGGTTCGGGAGTGAAAAACTGTTTTTT,CATSNRRFGSEKLFF
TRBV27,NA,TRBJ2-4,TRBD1,TGTGCCAGCAGTTTACGATCCGGACAGGGTCCTCTAGCCAAAAACATTCAGTACTTC,CASSLRSGQGPLAKNIQYF
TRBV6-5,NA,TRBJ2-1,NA,TGTGCCAGCAGTTACCTGGGAGGAGCCTACAATGAGCAGTTCTTC,CASSYLGGAYNEQFF
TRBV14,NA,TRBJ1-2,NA,TGTGCCAGCAGCTTGGGGGCCTATGGCTACACCTTC,CASSLGAYGYTF
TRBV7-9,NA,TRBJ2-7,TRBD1,TGTGCCAGCAGCTTGACAGGGAGCTCCTACGAGCAGTACTTC,CASSLTGSSYEQYF
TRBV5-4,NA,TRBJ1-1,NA,TGTGCCAGCAGCTCCGCGGGGGGGGTGAACACTGAAGCTTTCTTT,CASSSAGGVNTEAFF
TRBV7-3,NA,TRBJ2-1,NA,TGTGCCAGCAGCCCAACCGGACAGCCCTACAATGAGCAGTTCTTC,CASSPTGQPYNEQFF
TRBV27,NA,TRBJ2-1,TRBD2,TGTGCCAGCACCTCTCCCCGACTAGCGGGAGGCGATGAGCAGTTCTTC,CASTSPRLAGGDEQFF
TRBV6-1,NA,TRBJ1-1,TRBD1,TGTGCCAGCAGCGAATCCACGGGACAGGGGGCAATTACTGAAGCTTTCTTT,CASSESTGQGAITEAFF
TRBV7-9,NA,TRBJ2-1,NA,TGTGCCAGCAGCTCAAATCCCAGGCCTCACAATGAGCAGTTCTTC,CASSSNPRPHNEQFF
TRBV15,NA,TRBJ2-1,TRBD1,TGTGCCACCAGCAGAGTGGGACAGGGGTACTACAATGAGCAGTTCTTC,CATSRVGQGYYNEQFF
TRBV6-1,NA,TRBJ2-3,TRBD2,TGTGCCAGCAGTAAGGGACTACCTTACACAGATACGCAGTATTTT,CASSKGLPYTDTQYF
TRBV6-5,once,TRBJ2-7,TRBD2,TGTGCCAGCAGGCAACCGGGACTAGCGGACGAGCAGTACTTC,CASRQPGLADEQYF
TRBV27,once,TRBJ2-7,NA,TGTGCCAGCAGTTTATCGGCTAGCCTAAACTCCTACGAGCAGTACTTC,CASSLSASLNSYEQYF